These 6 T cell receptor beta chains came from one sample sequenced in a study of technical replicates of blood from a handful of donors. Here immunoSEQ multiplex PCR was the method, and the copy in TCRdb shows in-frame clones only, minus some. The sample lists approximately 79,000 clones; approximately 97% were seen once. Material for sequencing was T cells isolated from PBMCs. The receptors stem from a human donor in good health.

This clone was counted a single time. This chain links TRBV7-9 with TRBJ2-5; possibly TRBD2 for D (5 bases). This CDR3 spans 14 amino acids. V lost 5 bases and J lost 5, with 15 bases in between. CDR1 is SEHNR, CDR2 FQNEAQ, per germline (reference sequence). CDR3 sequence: CASSPSSSGETQYF. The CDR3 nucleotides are TGTGCCAGCAGCCCCTCCTCGTCGGGGGAGACCCAGTACTTC.

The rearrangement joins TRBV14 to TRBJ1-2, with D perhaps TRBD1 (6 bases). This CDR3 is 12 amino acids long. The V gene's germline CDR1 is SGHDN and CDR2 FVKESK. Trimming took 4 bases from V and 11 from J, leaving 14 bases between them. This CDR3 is CASSRDTGIYTF. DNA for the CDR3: TGTGCCAGCAGCCGGGACACCGGTATATACACCTTC.

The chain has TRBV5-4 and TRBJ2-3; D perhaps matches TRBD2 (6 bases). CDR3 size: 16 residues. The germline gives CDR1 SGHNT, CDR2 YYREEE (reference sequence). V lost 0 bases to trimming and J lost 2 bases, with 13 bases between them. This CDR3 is CASSLGRDGDTDTQYF. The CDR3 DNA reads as TGTGCCAGCAGCTTGGGGAGGGACGGCGACACAGATACGCAGTATTTT.

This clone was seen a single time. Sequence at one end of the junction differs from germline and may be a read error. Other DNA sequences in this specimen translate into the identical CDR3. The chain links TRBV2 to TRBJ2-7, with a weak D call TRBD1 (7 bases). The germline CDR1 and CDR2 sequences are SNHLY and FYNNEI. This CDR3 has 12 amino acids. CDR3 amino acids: CATLRRGDEQYF. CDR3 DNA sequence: TGCGCCACCCTACGCAGGGGGGACGAGCAGTACTTC.

The CDR3 DNA reads as TGTGCCAGCAGCTTGGCTGGACTCTACACCGGGGAGCTGTTTTTT. Translation gives CASSLAGLYTGELFF. The chain links TRBV5-4 to TRBJ2-2, with a weak D call TRBD2 (5 bases). The CDR3 is made up of 15 amino acids. Trimming pared 0 bases from V and 3 bases from J, leaving 9 bases between. The germline gives CDR1 SGHNT, CDR2 YYREEE (reference sequence).

This CDR3 reads CASSLSGGSYNEQFF. The DNA of the CDR3 is TGTGCCAGCAGCTTAAGCGGAGGCTCCTACAATGAGCAGTTCTTC. The chain couples TRBV7-3 to TRBJ2-1, with D possibly being TRBD2 (5 bases). CDR1 is SGHTA, CDR2 FQGTGA, per germline. Trimming left V 1 base short and J 0 bases short, with 7 bases between. The CDR3 is 15 residues long.